This T cell receptor beta chain was found in a study of shared clonotypes between healthy human individuals. The wider study: A donor's plate count was three for CD4 naive and three for CD4 memory; CD8 naive had two and CD8 memory one.

Healthy HIV-negative adults with no recent acute infections or vaccinations were recruited as donors. V was pared by 8 bases and J by 1 base, with 14 bases between. The CDR3 sequence is 14 residues long. Germline CDR1 is MNHNS and CDR2 is SASEGT. The protocol was immunoSEQ multiplex PCR, while the TCRdb copy is restricted to in-frame clones and leaves out a portion. The sample includes 1.6 million or so clones, approximately 98.5% of them seen just once. This rearrangement joins TRBV6-1 to TRBJ1-1, with a possible D match to TRBD1 (6 bases). Sequenced input: naive CD4+ T cells sorted from blood. Subset described: CD45RA+ positively selected. This sequence was found in a man aged 25 to 40 in good health. CDR3: CASEWSRGNTEAFF. CDR3 bases: TGTGCCAGCGAGTGGTCCAGGGGGAACACTGAAGCTTTCTTT.